This T cell receptor beta chain originates from a study of human T cells and chemical hapten exposure. Study-wide results and caveats: In the PT1 data, expanded TCR counts showed a positive correlation with patch test score. After DPC sensitization, TCRs above 1 in 1000 frequency showed no change.

From the RACE reads, TCRdb called clonotypes with MiXCR, one entry per CDR3 protein. Of approximately 110,000 distinct CDR3 sequences listed, under 40% are singletons. As concerns this clonotype: The antigen remains undetermined.

Regarding time point: patch test 3, about 24 weeks after DPC sensitization. Treatment here: therapeutic diphenylcyclopropenone sensitization with weekly scalp DPC. From germline, CDR1 is DFQATT and CDR2 SNEGSKA (reference sequence). The CDR3 is 14 amino acids. The germline V and J ends were trimmed by 3 bases and 3 bases, with 14 bases remaining between them. The V call is TRBV20-1, the J call TRBJ2-5; tentative D call: TRBD2 (6 bases). Sequencing used whole blood, obtained in connection with sensitization to the hapten diphenylcyclopropenone (DPC). This TCR came from a man aged 35-49 years with alopecia areata. Some clones in this sample may be carry-over from other donors' samples. The CDR3 protein is CSASLLGGEETQYF. In DNA, the CDR3 is TGCAGTGCTAGCCTCCTCGGGGGAGAAGAGACCCAGTACTTC.